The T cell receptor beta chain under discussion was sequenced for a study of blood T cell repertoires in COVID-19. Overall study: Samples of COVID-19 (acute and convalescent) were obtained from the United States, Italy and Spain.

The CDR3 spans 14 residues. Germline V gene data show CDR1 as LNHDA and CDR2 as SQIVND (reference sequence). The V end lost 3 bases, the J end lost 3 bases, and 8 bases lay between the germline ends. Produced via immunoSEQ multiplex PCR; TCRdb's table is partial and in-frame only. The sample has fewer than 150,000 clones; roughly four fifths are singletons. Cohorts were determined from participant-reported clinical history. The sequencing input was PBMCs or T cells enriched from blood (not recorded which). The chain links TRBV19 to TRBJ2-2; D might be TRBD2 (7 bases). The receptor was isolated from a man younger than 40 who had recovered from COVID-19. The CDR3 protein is CASSMGGHTGELFF. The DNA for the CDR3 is TGTGCCAGTAGTATGGGGGGGCACACCGGGGAGCTGTTTTTT.